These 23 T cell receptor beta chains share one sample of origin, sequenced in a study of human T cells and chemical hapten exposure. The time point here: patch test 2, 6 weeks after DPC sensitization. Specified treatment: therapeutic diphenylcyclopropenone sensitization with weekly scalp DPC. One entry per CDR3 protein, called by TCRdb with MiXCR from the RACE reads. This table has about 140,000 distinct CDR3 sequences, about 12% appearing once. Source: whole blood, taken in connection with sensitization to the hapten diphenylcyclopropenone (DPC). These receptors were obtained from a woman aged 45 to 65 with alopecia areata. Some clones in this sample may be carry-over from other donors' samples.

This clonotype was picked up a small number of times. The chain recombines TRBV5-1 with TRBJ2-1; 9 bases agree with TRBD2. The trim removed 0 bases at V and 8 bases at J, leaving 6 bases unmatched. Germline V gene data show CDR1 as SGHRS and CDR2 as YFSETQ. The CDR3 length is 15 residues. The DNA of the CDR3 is TGCGCCAGCAGCTTGGAAGCGGGAGGATGGGATGAGCAGTTCTTC. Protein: CASSLEAGGWDEQFF.

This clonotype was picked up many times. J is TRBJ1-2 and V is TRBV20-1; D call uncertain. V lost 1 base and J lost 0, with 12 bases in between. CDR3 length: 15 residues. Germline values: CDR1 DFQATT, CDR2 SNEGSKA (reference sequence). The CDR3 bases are TGCAGTGCTAGAGGGGAGAGCAGTGCTAACTATGGCTACACCTTC. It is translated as CSARGESSANYGYTF.

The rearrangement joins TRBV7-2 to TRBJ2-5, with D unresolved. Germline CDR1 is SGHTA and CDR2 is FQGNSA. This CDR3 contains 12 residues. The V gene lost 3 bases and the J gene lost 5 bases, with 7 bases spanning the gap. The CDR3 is CASSFYGETQYF. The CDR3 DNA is TGTGCCAGCAGCTTCTACGGGGAGACCCAGTACTTC.

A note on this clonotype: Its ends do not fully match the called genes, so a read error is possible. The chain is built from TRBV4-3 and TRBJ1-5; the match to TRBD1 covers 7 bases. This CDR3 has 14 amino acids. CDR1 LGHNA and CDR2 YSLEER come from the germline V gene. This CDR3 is CASSQGQRKSAPAF. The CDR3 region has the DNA TGCGCCAGCAGCCAGGGACAGAGAAAATCAGCCCCAGCATTT.

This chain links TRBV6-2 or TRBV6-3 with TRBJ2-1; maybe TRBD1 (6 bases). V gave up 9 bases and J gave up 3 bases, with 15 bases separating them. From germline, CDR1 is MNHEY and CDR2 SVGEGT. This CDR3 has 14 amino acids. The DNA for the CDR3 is TGTGCCAGTCGCCGGGACAAAGTCTACAATGAGCAGTTCTTC. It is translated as CASRRDKVYNEQFF.

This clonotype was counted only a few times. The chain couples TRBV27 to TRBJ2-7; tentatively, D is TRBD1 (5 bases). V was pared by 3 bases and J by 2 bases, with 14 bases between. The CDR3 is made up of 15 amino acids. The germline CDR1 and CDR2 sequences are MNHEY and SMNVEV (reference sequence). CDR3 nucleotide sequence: TGTGCCAGCAGTTTCGGGCAGGGCAAGGCCTACGAGCAGTACTTC. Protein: CASSFGQGKAYEQYF.

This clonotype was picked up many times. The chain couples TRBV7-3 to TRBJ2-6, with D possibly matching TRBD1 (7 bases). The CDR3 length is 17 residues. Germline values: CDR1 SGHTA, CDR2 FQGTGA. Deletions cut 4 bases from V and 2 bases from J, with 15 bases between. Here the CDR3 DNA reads TGTGCCAGCAGCTGGGGAGGCACAGGGGCTGGGGCCAACGTCCTGACTTTC. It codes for CASSWGGTGAGANVLTF.

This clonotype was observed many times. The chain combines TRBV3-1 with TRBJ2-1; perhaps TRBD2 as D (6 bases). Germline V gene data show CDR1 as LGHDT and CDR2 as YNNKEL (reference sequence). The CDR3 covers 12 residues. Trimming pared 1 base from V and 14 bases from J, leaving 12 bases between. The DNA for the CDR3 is TGTGCCAGCAGCCAAGTAGGGTCTAGCGAGTTCTTC. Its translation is CASSQVGSSEFF.

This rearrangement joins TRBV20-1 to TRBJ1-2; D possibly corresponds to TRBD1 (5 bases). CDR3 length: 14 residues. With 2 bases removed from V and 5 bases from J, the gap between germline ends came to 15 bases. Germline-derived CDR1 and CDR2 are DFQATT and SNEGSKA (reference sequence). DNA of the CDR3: TGCAGTGCTAGAAACCGGGGCCCTCTGTATGGCTACACCTTC. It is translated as CSARNRGPLYGYTF.

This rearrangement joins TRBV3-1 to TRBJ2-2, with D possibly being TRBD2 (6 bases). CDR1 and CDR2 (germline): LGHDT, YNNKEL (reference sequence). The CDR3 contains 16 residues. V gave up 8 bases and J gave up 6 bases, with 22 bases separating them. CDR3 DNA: TGTGCCAGCGCCCCGGGGCGTGGCGGGGCACCCGGGGAGCTGTTTTTT. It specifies CASAPGRGGAPGELFF.

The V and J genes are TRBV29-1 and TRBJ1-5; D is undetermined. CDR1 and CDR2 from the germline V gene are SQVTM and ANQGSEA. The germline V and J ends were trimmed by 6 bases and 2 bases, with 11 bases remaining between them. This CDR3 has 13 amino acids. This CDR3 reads CSVKDGGNQPQHF. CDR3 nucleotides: TGCAGCGTGAAGGACGGGGGCAATCAGCCCCAGCATTTT.

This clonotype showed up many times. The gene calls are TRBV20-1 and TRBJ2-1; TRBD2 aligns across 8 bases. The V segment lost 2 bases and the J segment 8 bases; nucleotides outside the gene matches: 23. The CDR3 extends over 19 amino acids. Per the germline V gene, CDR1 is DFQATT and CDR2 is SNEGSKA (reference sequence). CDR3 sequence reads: CSARRGGKFTGGPSDEQFF. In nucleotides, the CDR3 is TGCAGTGCTAGAAGGGGGGGAAAATTCACGGGAGGGCCCTCCGATGAGCAGTTCTTC.

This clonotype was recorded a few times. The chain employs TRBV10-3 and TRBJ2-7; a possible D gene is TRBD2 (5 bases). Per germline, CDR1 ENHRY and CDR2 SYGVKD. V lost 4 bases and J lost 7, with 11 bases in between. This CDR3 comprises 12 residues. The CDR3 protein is CAISAGVGEQYF. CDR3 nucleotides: TGTGCCATCAGTGCCGGGGTCGGGGAGCAGTACTTC.

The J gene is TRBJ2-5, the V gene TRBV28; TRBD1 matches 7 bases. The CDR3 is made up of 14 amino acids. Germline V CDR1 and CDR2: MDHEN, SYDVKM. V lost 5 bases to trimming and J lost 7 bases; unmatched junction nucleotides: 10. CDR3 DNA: TGTGCCAGCAGTACGACAGGGCGAAAAGGGACCCAGTACTTC. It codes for CASSTTGRKGTQYF.

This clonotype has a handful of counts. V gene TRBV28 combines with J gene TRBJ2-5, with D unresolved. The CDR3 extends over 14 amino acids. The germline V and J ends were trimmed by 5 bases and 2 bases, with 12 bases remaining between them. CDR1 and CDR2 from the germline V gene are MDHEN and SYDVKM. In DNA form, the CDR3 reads TGTGCCAGCAGTATCCCACTAAATCAAGAGACCCAGTACTTC. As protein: CASSIPLNQETQYF.

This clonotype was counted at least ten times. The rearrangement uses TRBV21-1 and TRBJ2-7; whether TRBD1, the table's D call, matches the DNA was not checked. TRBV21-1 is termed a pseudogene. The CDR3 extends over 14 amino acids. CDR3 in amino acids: CASISKGSRDEQYF. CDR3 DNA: TGTGCCAGCATTTCCAAGGGGAGCAGAGACGAGCAGTACTTC.

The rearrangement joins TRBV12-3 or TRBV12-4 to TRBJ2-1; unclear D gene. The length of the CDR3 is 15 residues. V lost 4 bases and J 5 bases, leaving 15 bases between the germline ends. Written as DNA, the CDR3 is TGTGCCAGCAGTTCCGTGGGCCGGATCGACAATGAGCAGTTCTTC. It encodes CASSSVGRIDNEQFF.

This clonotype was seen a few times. The CDR3 loop reads CASRSGSPPDTQYF. CDR3 bases: TGTGCCAGCAGAAGCGGGAGCCCGCCAGATACGCAGTATTTT. This sequence joins TRBV6-4 and TRBJ2-3; 8 bases align to TRBD2. Germline-derived CDR1 and CDR2 are MRHNA and SNTAGT. The CDR3 has 14 amino acids. Unmatched junction bases numbered 6, after V lost 6 bases and J lost 4 bases.

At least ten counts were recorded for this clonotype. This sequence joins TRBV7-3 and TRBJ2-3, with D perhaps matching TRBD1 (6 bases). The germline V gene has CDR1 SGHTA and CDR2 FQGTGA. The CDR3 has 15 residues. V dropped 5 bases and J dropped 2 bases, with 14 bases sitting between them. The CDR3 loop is CASSRGQIHTDTQYF. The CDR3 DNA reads TGTGCCAGCAGCCGAGGACAGATCCACACAGATACGCAGTATTTT.

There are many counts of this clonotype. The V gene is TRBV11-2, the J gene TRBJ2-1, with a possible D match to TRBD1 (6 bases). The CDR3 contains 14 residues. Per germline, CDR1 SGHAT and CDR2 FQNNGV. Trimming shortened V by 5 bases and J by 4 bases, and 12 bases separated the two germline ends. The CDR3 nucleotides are TGTGCCAGCAGCCCTATCAGGGGTTACAATGAGCAGTTCTTC. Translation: CASSPIRGYNEQFF.

The CDR3 region has the DNA TGTGCCAGCAGCTCGCCGGGACTAGCGGGAAAGCAGTTCTTC. It codes for CASSSPGLAGKQFF. The chain recombines TRBV7-2 with TRBJ2-1; 13 bases map to TRBD2. The CDR3 loop spans 14 amino acids. The germline V gene has CDR1 SGHTA and CDR2 FQGNSA. The junction had 5 bases not matched to a gene; V was cut back by 4 bases and J by 11 bases.

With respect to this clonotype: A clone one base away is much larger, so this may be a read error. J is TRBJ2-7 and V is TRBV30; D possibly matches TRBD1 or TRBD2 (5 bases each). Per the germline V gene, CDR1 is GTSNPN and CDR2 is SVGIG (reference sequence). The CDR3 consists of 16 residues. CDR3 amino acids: CARSLNRGRPPYEQYF. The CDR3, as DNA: TGTGCCAGGAGCTTAAACCGGGGCAGGCCCCCCTACGAGCAGTACTTC.

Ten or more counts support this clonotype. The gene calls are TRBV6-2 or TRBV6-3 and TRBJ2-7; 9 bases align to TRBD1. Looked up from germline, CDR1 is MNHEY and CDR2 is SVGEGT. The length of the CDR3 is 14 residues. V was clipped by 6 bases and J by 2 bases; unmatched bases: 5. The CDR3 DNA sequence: TGTGCCAGCAGCCGACGACAGGGGGCCTACGAGCAGTACTTC. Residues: CASSRRQGAYEQYF.